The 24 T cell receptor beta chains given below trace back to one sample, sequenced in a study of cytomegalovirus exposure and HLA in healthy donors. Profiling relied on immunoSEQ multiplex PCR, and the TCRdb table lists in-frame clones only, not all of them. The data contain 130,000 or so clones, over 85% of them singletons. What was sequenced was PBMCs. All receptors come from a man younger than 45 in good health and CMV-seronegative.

CDR3 protein: CASSFRGSSYNEQFF. Written as DNA, the CDR3 is TGTGCCAGCAGCTTCCGGGGGAGCTCCTACAATGAGCAGTTCTTC. The chain is built from TRBV7-2 and TRBJ2-1; TRBD2 is a possible D gene (6 bases). Deletions cut 3 bases from V and 0 bases from J, with 9 bases between. Per the germline V gene, CDR1 is SGHTA and CDR2 is FQGNSA. CDR3 length: 15 residues.

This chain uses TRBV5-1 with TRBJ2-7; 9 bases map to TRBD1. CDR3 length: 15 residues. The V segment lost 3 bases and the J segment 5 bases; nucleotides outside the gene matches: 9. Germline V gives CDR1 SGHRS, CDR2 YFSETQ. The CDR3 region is CASSSPGTGLDEQYF. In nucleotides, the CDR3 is TGCGCCAGCAGCTCACCCGGGACAGGGTTAGACGAGCAGTACTTC.

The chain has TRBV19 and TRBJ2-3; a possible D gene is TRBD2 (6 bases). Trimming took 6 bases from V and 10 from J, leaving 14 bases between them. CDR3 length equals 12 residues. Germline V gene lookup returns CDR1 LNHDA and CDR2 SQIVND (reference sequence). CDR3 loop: CASRAGSEPQYF. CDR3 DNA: TGTGCCAGTAGGGCGGGGTCCGAGCCGCAGTATTTT.

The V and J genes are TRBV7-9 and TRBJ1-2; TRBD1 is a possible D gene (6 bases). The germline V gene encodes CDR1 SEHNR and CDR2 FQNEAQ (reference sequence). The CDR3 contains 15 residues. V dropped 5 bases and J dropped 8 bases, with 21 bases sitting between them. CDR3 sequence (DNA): TGTGCCAGCAGCGACGTACAGGGACCCCCGGAGGGCTACACCTTC. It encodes CASSDVQGPPEGYTF.

CDR3 in amino acids: CATSRGRSNNSPLHF. The CDR3 nucleotides read TGTGCCACCAGCAGAGGCCGGAGTAATAATTCACCCCTCCACTTT. V is TRBV15 and J is TRBJ1-6; D remains unclear. CDR1 and CDR2 from the germline V gene are LNHNV and YYDKDF (reference sequence). The ends were cut back, 1 base at V and 5 bases at J, with 9 bases in the middle. The CDR3 runs to 15 residues.

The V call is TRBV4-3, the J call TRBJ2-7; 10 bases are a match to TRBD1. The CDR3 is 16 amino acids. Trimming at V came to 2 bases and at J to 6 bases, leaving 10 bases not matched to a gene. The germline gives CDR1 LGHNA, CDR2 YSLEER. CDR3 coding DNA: TGCGCCAGCAGCCAAACTCCGGGACAGGGGTTGGGCGAGCAGTACTTC. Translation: CASSQTPGQGLGEQYF.

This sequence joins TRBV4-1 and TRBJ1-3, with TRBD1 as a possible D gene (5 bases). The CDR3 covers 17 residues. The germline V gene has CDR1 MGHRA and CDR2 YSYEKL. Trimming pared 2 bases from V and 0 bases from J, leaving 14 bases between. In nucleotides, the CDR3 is TGCGCCAGCAGCCAAACCTCCGGGGGTGTCTCTGGAAACACCATATATTTT. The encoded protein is CASSQTSGGVSGNTIYF.

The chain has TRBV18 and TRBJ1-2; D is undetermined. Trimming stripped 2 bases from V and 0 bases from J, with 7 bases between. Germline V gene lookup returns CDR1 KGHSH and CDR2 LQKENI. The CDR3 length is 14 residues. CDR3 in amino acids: CASSPTSTNYGYTF. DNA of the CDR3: TGTGCCAGCTCACCAACAAGTACTAACTATGGCTACACCTTC. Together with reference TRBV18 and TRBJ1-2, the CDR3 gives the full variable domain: NAGVMQNPRHLVRRRGQEARLRCSPMKGHSHVYWYRQLPEEGLKFMVYLQKENIIDESGMPKERFSAEFPKEGPSILRIQQVVRGDSAAYFCASSPTSTNYGYTFGSGTRLTVV.

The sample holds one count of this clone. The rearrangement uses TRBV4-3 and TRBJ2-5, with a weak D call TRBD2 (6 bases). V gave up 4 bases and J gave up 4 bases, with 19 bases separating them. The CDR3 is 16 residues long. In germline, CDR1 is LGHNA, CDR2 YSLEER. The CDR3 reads CASSPQLRGNGETQYF. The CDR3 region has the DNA TGCGCCAGCAGCCCCCAATTGCGGGGAAACGGAGAGACCCAGTACTTC.

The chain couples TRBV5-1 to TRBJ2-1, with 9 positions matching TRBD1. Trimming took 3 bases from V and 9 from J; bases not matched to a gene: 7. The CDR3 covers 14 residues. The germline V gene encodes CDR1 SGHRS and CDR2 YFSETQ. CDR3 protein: CASSSRDRAGEQFF. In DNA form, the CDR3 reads TGCGCCAGCAGCTCCCGGGACAGGGCCGGTGAGCAGTTCTTC.

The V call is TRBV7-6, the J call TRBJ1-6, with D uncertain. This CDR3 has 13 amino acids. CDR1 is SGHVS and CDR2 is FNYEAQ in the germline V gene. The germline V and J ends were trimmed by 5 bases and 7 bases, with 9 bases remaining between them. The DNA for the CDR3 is TGTGCCAGCAGCAACGGTCTCAATTCACCCCTCCACTTT. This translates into CASSNGLNSPLHF.

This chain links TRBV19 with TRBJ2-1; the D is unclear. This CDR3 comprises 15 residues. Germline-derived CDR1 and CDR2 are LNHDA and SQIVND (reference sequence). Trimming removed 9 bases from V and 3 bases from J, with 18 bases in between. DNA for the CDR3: TGTGCCAGCACCGATTCGGGTCGAGGCTACAATGAGCAGTTCTTC. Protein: CASTDSGRGYNEQFF.

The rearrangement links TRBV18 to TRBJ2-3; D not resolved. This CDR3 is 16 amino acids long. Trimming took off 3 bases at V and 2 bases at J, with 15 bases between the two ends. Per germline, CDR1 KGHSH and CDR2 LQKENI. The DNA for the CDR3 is TGTGCCAGCTCACCTTCCGCCGGGTCCGTCACAGATACGCAGTATTTT. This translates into CASSPSAGSVTDTQYF.

The CDR3 sequence is CASSLAPLAGPDTQYF. In DNA form, the CDR3 reads TGTGCCAGCAGCTTAGCGCCACTAGCGGGCCCAGATACGCAGTATTTT. The rearrangement joins TRBV7-8 to TRBJ2-3, with 9 bases fitting TRBD2. The V gene end was trimmed by 0 bases and the J gene end by 4 bases; junction bases not matched to a gene: 5. CDR1 SGHVS and CDR2 FQNEAQ come from the germline V gene. The CDR3 length is 16 residues.

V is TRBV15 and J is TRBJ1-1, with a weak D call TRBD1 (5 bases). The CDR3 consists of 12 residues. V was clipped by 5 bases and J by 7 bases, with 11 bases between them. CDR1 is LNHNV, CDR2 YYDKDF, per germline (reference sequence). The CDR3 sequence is CATSWGGGEAFF. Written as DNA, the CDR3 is TGTGCCACCAGCTGGGGGGGAGGTGAAGCTTTCTTT.

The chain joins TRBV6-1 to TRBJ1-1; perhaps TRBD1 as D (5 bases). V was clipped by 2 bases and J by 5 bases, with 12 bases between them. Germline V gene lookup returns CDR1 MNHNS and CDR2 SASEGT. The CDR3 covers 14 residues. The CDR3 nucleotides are TGTGCCAGCAGTGAAAACGGGGGGACGACTGAAGCTTTCTTT. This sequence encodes CASSENGGTTEAFF.

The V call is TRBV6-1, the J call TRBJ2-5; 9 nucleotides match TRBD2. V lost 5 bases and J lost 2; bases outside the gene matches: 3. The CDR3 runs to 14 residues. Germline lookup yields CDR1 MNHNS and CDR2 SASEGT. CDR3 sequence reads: CASSRLAEQETQYF. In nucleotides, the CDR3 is TGTGCCAGCAGTCGACTAGCGGAGCAAGAGACCCAGTACTTC.

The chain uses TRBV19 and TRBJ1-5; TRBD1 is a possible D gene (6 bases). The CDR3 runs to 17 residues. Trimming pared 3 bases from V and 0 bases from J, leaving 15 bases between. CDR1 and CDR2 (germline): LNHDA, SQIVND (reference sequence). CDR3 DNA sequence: TGTGCCAGTAGTATGACGGGGGGCTGGGGTAGCAATCAGCCCCAGCATTTT. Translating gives CASSMTGGWGSNQPQHF.

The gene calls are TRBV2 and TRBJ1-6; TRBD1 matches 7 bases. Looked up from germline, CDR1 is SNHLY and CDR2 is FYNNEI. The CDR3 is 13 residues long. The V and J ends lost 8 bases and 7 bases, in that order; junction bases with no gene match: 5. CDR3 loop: CASRRQGNSPLHF. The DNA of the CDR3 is TGTGCCAGCCGAAGACAGGGCAATTCACCCCTCCACTTT.

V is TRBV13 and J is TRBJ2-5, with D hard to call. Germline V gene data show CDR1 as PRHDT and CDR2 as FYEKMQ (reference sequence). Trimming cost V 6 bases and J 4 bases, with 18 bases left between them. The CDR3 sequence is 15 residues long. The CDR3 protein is CASSSRAKLRETQYF. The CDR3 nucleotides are TGTGCCAGCAGTTCACGCGCTAAGCTGCGAGAGACCCAGTACTTC.

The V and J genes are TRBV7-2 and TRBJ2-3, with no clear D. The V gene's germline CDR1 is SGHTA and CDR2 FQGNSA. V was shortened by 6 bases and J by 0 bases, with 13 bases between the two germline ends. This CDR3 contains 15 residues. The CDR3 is CASRQQHSSTDTQYF. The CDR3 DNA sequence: TGTGCCAGCAGACAACAGCACTCTAGCACAGATACGCAGTATTTT.

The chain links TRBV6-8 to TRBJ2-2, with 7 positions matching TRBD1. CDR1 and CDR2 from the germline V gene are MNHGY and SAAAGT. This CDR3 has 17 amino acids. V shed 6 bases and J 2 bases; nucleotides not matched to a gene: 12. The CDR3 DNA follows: TGTGCCAGCAGCACCGAGAGGGGACAGCTCAACACCGGGGAGCTGTTTTTT. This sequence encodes CASSTERGQLNTGELFF.

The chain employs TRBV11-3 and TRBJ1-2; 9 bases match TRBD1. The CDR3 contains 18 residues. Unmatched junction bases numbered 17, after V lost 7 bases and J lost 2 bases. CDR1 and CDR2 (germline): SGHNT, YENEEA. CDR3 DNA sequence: TGTGCCAGCACCAGACGGACAGGGGATATATCAAGAAACTATGGCTACACCTTC. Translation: CASTRRTGDISRNYGYTF.

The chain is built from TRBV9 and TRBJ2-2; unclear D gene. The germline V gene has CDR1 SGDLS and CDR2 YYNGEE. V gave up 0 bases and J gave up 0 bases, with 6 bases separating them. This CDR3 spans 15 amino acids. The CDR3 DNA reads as TGTGCCAGCAGCGTAGTCCAGGCGAACACCGGGGAGCTGTTTTTT. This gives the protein CASSVVQANTGELFF.